This TCR beta chain was captured by sequencing in a study of blood T cell repertoires in COVID-19. The overall study: PBMCs, B-cell-depleted T cells, or T cells provided the cDNA or gDNA that made up the material.

The CDR3 has 15 residues. Trimming left V 0 bases short and J 0 bases short, with 7 bases between. Germline CDR1 reads SGHRS; CDR2 reads YFSETQ. To note about this clone: This sample also contains other DNA sequences that code for the same CDR3.

TCRdb keeps only in-frame clones here, not all; method: immunoSEQ multiplex PCR. The sample contains 200,000 to 250,000 clones, more than 75% of which appear only once. The receptor was derived from an elderly woman with COVID-19, enrolled during active disease. The chain links TRBV5-1 to TRBJ2-1; D remains unclear. The sequenced sample consisted of peripheral blood. The chain's CDR3 is CASSLVRSSYNEQFF. The DNA of the CDR3 is TGCGCCAGCAGCTTGGTGAGGAGCTCCTACAATGAGCAGTTCTTC.